Listed here is a single TCR beta chain. The data derive from a study of T cell changes during pregnancy in multiple sclerosis. V lost 6 bases and J lost 1; bases outside the gene matches: 9. The CDR3 length is 15 residues. Germline CDR1 SQVTM, CDR2 ANQGSEA. Some clones are missing from TCRdb's copy, which holds only in-frame ones; the method was immunoSEQ multiplex PCR. The table shows 40,000 or so clones, with 75% to 95% occurring only once. The chain has TRBV29-1 and TRBJ2-1; TRBD2 aligns across 7 bases. This sequence was found in a female donor with multiple sclerosis, enrolled in a pregnancy study. Specimen: CD8+ T cells from peripheral blood mononuclear cells, collected after pregnancy. This chain's CDR3 is CSVRGVLNSYNEQFF. CDR3 in DNA: TGCAGCGTACGGGGGGTCCTAAATTCCTACAATGAGCAGTTCTTC.